This T cell receptor (beta chain) comes out of a study of T-cell memory formation after mild COVID-19. Whole-study results and caveats: CD4+ bias marked clones expanding day 15 to 37, unlike balanced contracting clones.

5'RACE primed at constant segments yielded TCR alpha and TCR beta cDNA libraries bearing sample barcodes and UMIs. TCRdb used MiXCR to reprocess the 5' RACE reads, holding one entry per CDR3 protein. The table lists under 450,000 distinct CDR3 sequences, under 25% of them singletons. As for this clonotype: No antigen is known for it.

CDR3 length: 13 amino acids. Germline lookup yields CDR1 SQVTM and CDR2 ANQGSEA. Trimming stripped 6 bases from V and 2 bases from J, with 12 bases between. The sequence was collected from a man younger than 35 who had mild COVID-19 (a few samples of this study predate the infection). Cell type and time point are not known. The sequencing sample was made of PBMCs or a T cell subset sorted from them (not recorded which). V and J are TRBV29-1 and TRBJ2-3; the D call may be TRBD1 or TRBD2 (7 bases each). CDR3 amino acids: CSVQGGVTDTQYF. In DNA, the CDR3 is TGCAGCGTCCAGGGGGGGGTCACAGATACGCAGTATTTT.